This paragraph covers one T cell receptor (beta chain) sequence. This entry comes from a study of T cell changes during pregnancy in multiple sclerosis. Germline V gives CDR1 SGHVS, CDR2 FQNEAQ. The V and J ends lost 4 bases and 2 bases, in that order; junction bases with no gene match: 6. The CDR3 consists of 15 residues. Only in-frame clones appear in the TCRdb table, and some are missing; sequencing was by immunoSEQ multiplex PCR. The table lists over 85,000 clones, 90% to 95% of them singletons. The chain carries TRBV7-8 and TRBJ2-7, with TRBD1 matching 9 bases. This receptor was taken from a female donor in good health, enrolled as a control in a pregnancy study. The sample consisted of peripheral blood, taken after pregnancy. The CDR3 DNA is TGTGCCAGCAGCTCCAACAGGGGGCGTGCCTACGAGCAGTACTTC. Residues: CASSSNRGRAYEQYF.